The T cell receptor (beta chain) under discussion was sequenced for a study of cytomegalovirus exposure and HLA in healthy donors. 13 Jbeta primers and 60 Vbeta primers were used for the PCR. Sequencing was performed with immunoSEQ multiplex PCR; in TCRdb, only in-frame clones are kept and a portion is missing. The sample yields over 150,000 clones, around four fifths seen once. Details on this clone: At one of its ends the junction is not consistent with the germline gene, which may arise from a read error.

CDR3 size: 18 residues. Germline CDR1 is SNHLY and CDR2 is FYNNEI. The chain is built from TRBV2 and TRBJ1-5, with unresolved D. The clonotype originates from a woman between 45 and 60 years old in good health and CMV-seronegative. Sequenced input: PBMCs. The CDR3 bases are TGTGCCAGCAGCGAAGGCCAGGCAGCCTGGTCCCCTAATCAGCCCCAGCATTTT. It translates to CASSEGQAAWSPNQPQHF. The whole variable domain, remainder taken from reference TRBV2 and TRBJ1-5, is EPEVTQTPSHQVTQMGQEVILRCVPISNHLYFYWYRQILGQKVEFLVSFYNNEISEKSEIFDDQFSVERPDGSNFTLKIRSTKLEDSAMYFCASSEGQAAWSPNQPQHFGDGTRLSIL.